These 30 T cell receptor beta chains were all obtained from the same sample, sequenced in a study of identical twins. TCRdb re-analysed the 5' RACE reads in MiXCR, keeping a single row per CDR3 protein. The sample has 1.5 million or so distinct CDR3 sequences; about 30% are singletons. Source material: cord blood. The source is a newborn girl in good health.

The rearrangement links TRBV4-1 to TRBJ1-1, with a possible D match to TRBD1 (5 bases). Trimming took off 1 base at V and 5 bases at J, with 17 bases between the two ends. Germline V gene data show CDR1 as MGHRA and CDR2 as YSYEKL. This CDR3 spans 16 amino acids. The CDR3 loop reads CASSQATVRPRTEAFF. CDR3 DNA sequence: TGCGCCAGCAGCCAAGCGACAGTCCGACCCCGGACTGAAGCTTTCTTT.

The genes are TRBV20-1 and TRBJ2-4, with TRBD1 identical over 8 bases. Germline V gives CDR1 DFQATT, CDR2 SNEGSKA (reference sequence). The CDR3 spans 14 residues. Trimming at V came to 0 bases and at J to 8 bases, leaving 6 bases not matched to a gene. As DNA, the CDR3 is TGCAGTGCTAGAGACCCCCAGACAGGGGACATTCAGTACTTC. Translated: CSARDPQTGDIQYF.

This clonotype has only a few counts. The J gene is TRBJ1-2, the V gene TRBV15; D remains unclear. The germline CDR1 and CDR2 sequences are LNHNV and YYDKDF (reference sequence). This CDR3 comprises 12 residues. The V and J ends lost 3 bases and 6 bases respectively, with 8 bases between them. CDR3 coding DNA: TGTGCCACCAGCAGCAAAGAGGATGGCTACACCTTC. Its protein is CATSSKEDGYTF.

This clonotype has only a few counts. The gene calls are TRBV27 and TRBJ2-7, with 7 bases matching TRBD1. The CDR3 consists of 16 residues. J gave up 5 bases and V 5 bases, and 15 bases lay outside the gene matches. CDR1 is MNHEY, CDR2 SMNVEV, per germline (reference sequence). Here the CDR3 reads CASSDPSTGNRNEQYF. The DNA of the CDR3 is TGTGCCAGCAGTGACCCGTCGACAGGGAATAGGAACGAGCAGTACTTC.

V gene TRBV20-1 combines with J gene TRBJ2-7, with TRBD1 matching over 7 bases. Looked up from germline, CDR1 is DFQATT and CDR2 is SNEGSKA (reference sequence). Losses at the gene ends were 3 bases for V and 2 bases for J; bases not matched to a gene: 7. There are 14 residues in the CDR3. The CDR3 DNA follows: TGCAGTGCTAGGCCAGGACAGGACCCCTACGAGCAGTACTTC. This codes for CSARPGQDPYEQYF.

This clonotype was counted between two and nine times. The chain carries TRBV4-2 and TRBJ1-2, with 11 nucleotides matching TRBD1. J gave up 6 bases and V 3 bases, and 9 bases lay outside the gene matches. Germline assignment: CDR1 LGHNA and CDR2 YNFKEQ. CDR3 length equals 16 residues. Written as DNA, the CDR3 is TGTGCCAGCAGCCACCCAGGACAGGGGGCTACCGATGGCTACACCTTC. Its protein is CASSHPGQGATDGYTF.

The chain carries TRBV29-1 and TRBJ2-3; the match to TRBD1 covers 10 bases. Germline CDR1 reads SQVTM; CDR2 reads ANQGSEA. V was pared by 7 bases and J by 5 bases, with 9 bases of the junction left unmatched. The CDR3 spans 14 residues. CDR3 sequence: CSDRRDRGIDTQYF. The DNA of the CDR3 is TGCAGCGACCGACGGGACAGGGGAATAGATACGCAGTATTTT.

This clonotype occurred many times. The CDR3 DNA reads TGTGCCAGCAGCCGACTACGGCTTAGCACAGATACGCAGTATTTT. Translation gives CASSRLRLSTDTQYF. J is TRBJ2-3 and V is TRBV14; a weak D match, TRBD2 (5 bases). Trimming took 4 bases from V and 0 from J, leaving 11 bases between them. Germline V lookup: CDR1 SGHDN, CDR2 FVKESK. The CDR3 has 15 residues.

Written as DNA, the CDR3 is TGTGCCAGCAGTTACGCTACTAGCGGGGGGGACAATGAGCAGTTCTTC. Its translation: CASSYATSGGDNEQFF. The chain recombines TRBV6-6 with TRBJ2-1, with TRBD2 matching 13 bases. This CDR3 region has 16 residues. V gave up 2 bases and J gave up 5 bases; unmatched junction bases: 3. Germline assignment: CDR1 MNHNY and CDR2 SVGAGI (reference sequence).

V gene TRBV6-5 combines with J gene TRBJ1-4; possible D gene TRBD1, 5 bases. Germline loops: CDR1 MNHEY, CDR2 SVGAGI. V lost 6 bases, J lost 6 bases, and 11 bases lay in between. CDR3 size: 13 residues. Here the CDR3 DNA reads TGTGCCAGCAGCACCGGGACCTATGAAAAACTGTTTTTT. Translated: CASSTGTYEKLFF.

This clonotype appeared a few times. The J gene is TRBJ2-7, the V gene TRBV20-1; the D is unclear. Per germline, CDR1 DFQATT and CDR2 SNEGSKA (reference sequence). The length of the CDR3 is 14 residues. With 0 bases removed from V and 0 bases from J, the gap between germline ends came to 9 bases. The CDR3 DNA is TGCAGTGCTAGAGATCGAGGTATCTCCTACGAGCAGTACTTC. The encoded protein is CSARDRGISYEQYF.

The chain uses TRBV6-5 and TRBJ2-7; D is perhaps TRBD2 (6 bases). Germline V gene sequence: CDR1 MNHEY, CDR2 SVGAGI. The germline V and J ends were trimmed by 6 bases and 0 bases, with 18 bases remaining between them. The length of the CDR3 is 16 residues. The CDR3 loop reads CASRRRTIPISYEQYF. The CDR3 DNA reads TGTGCCAGCAGACGGAGGACTATCCCTATCTCCTACGAGCAGTACTTC.

The chain has TRBV19 and TRBJ2-6, with D perhaps matching TRBD1 (5 bases). The CDR3 has 16 amino acids. V was pared by 7 bases and J by 1 base, with 14 bases between. Germline values: CDR1 LNHDA, CDR2 SQIVND (reference sequence). This CDR3 is CASNTGRLSGANVLTF. The CDR3 DNA follows: TGTGCCAGTAACACAGGCAGACTTTCTGGGGCCAACGTCCTGACTTTC.

This clonotype was observed a few times. This sequence joins TRBV12-1 and TRBJ2-3; TRBD2 was called by the table and not checked on the DNA. TRBV12-1 counts as a pseudogene. The CDR3 is 12 amino acids. In DNA form, the CDR3 reads TGTGCCAGCAGCTCGGACTTTCATACGCAGTATTTT. Amino acids: CASSSDFHTQYF.

The chain joins TRBV3-1 to TRBJ2-7, with D perhaps TRBD2 (6 bases). The CDR3 covers 17 residues. CDR1 is LGHDT and CDR2 is YNNKEL in the germline V gene (reference sequence). The V gene lost 2 bases and the J gene lost 0 bases, with 17 bases spanning the gap. Here the CDR3 DNA reads TGTGCCAGCAGCCAACCAACCGCTAGCGAGGGCTCCTACGAGCAGTACTTC. It translates to CASSQPTASEGSYEQYF.

Comments on this clonotype: The germline gene is not matched at one end of the junction; a read error may be the cause. The J gene is TRBJ1-4, the V gene TRBV29-1; the D gene is possibly TRBD1 (5 bases). In germline, CDR1 is SQVTM, CDR2 ANQGSEA. This CDR3 contains 13 residues. For the CDR3, the DNA is TGCAGCGACCCTTGGGACGGTCGGGAAAAACCGTTTTTT. This sequence encodes CSDPWDGREKPFF.

V is TRBV5-5 and J is TRBJ2-1; tentatively, D is TRBD1 (6 bases). V lost 5 bases and J lost 1, with 10 bases in between. The CDR3 consists of 14 residues. The germline V gene has CDR1 SGHKS and CDR2 YYEKEE (reference sequence). In nucleotides, the CDR3 is TGTGCCAGCAGACGGCAGGGGTCCTACAATGAGCAGTTCTTC. It specifies CASRRQGSYNEQFF.

This clonotype was observed a handful of times. The rearrangement joins TRBV5-1 to TRBJ2-4; 10 bases match TRBD2. The DNA end is a closer match to TRBJ2-7, so the J assignment may be wrong. The CDR3 consists of 15 residues. CDR1 is SGHRS, CDR2 YFSETQ, per germline. CDR3 amino acids: CASSFSSSGSLEQYF. In DNA form, the CDR3 reads TGCGCCAGCAGCTTCTCATCTAGCGGGAGCCTCGAGCAGTACTTC.

CDR3 DNA: TGTGCCAGCAGCAATCTATGGCGATCGGGGTTCTTC. This gives the protein CASSNLWRSGFF. J is TRBJ2-1 and V is TRBV21-1. TRBV21-1 is listed as a pseudogene. The length of the CDR3 is 12 residues.

The V and J genes are TRBV9 and TRBJ2-1; 8 bases line up with TRBD1. CDR3 length: 16 amino acids. Germline loops: CDR1 SGDLS, CDR2 YYNGEE. Trimming removed 0 bases from V and 5 bases from J; junction bases left unmatched: 7. CDR3 protein: CASSVGLGTGNNEQFF. The DNA for the CDR3 is TGTGCCAGCAGCGTAGGATTAGGGACAGGTAACAATGAGCAGTTCTTC.

As to this clonotype: A much larger clonotype is one base distant, so this may be a read error. This chain connects TRBV6-1 to TRBJ1-2; D call uncertain. Germline V gives CDR1 MNHNS, CDR2 SASEGT. V was pared by 7 bases and J by 5 bases, with 11 bases between. The CDR3 consists of 12 residues. The CDR3 DNA sequence: TGTGCCAGCAATTTAATACCTTATGGCTACACCTTC. It yields the protein CASNLIPYGYTF.

Turning to this clonotype: One end of the junction fails to match germline, which may point to a read error. This chain joins TRBV5-1 and TRBJ2-1; TRBD2 agrees at 10 bases. Germline loops: CDR1 SGHRS, CDR2 YFSETQ. The CDR3 has 14 residues. As DNA, the CDR3 is TGCACCAGCGGACCTAGCGGGAGCTACAATGAGCAGTTCTTC. This translates into CTSGPSGSYNEQFF.

The V and J genes are TRBV3-1 and TRBJ2-1; TRBD2 matches 7 bases. Trimming took 6 bases from V and 2 from J; bases not matched to a gene: 4. Germline V lookup: CDR1 LGHDT, CDR2 YNNKEL (reference sequence). This CDR3 contains 14 residues. This CDR3 reads CASSRGRTYNEQFF. CDR3 in DNA: TGTGCCAGCAGTCGCGGGAGAACCTACAATGAGCAGTTCTTC.

In this sample, this clonotype turned up a few times. This chain joins TRBV28 and TRBJ2-2, with D possibly being TRBD1 (6 bases). Trimming took off 2 bases at V and 2 bases at J, with 12 bases between the two ends. Germline loops: CDR1 MDHEN, CDR2 SYDVKM. This CDR3 has 16 residues. The CDR3 loop is CASSLAGQINTGELFF. The DNA for the CDR3 is TGTGCCAGCAGTTTAGCCGGACAGATAAACACCGGGGAGCTGTTTTTT.

This clonotype was seen a few times. CDR3 nucleotide sequence: TGTGCCAGCAGCTTAGTGGCAGGGACCACGAACACTGAAGCTTTCTTT. As protein: CASSLVAGTTNTEAFF. The genes are TRBV11-2 and TRBJ1-1, with D perhaps matching TRBD1 (5 bases). The CDR3 has 16 amino acids. Germline lookup yields CDR1 SGHAT and CDR2 FQNNGV. V was cut by 1 base and J by 1 base, with 13 bases left in between.

The J gene is TRBJ1-6, the V gene TRBV20-1; 9 bases line up with TRBD1. J gave up 9 bases and V 6 bases, and 9 bases lay outside the gene matches. The CDR3 has 14 residues. The germline V gene has CDR1 DFQATT and CDR2 SNEGSKA (reference sequence). CDR3: CSAHWDREGSPLHF. CDR3 coding DNA: TGCAGTGCACATTGGGACAGGGAGGGTTCACCCCTCCACTTT.

The CDR3 region has the DNA TGTGCCAGCAGCTTAGGTGAGGCGGGGCGCTACACAGATACGCAGTATTTT. Amino acids: CASSLGEAGRYTDTQYF. The chain has TRBV7-6 and TRBJ2-3; D perhaps matches TRBD2 (6 bases). This CDR3 region has 17 residues. V was trimmed by 1 base and J by 2 bases, leaving 16 bases between them. From germline, CDR1 is SGHVS and CDR2 FNYEAQ. The full variable domain, its missing parts supplied by reference TRBV7-6 and TRBJ2-3, is GAGVSQSPRYKVTKRGQDVALRCDPISGHVSLYWYRQALGQGPEFLTYFNYEAQQDKSGLPNDRFSAERPEGSISTLTIQRTEQRDSAMYRCASSLGEAGRYTDTQYFGPGTRLTVL.

This sequence joins TRBV6-1 and TRBJ2-2; 11 nucleotides agree with TRBD2. CDR1 MNHNS and CDR2 SASEGT come from the germline V gene. This CDR3 spans 18 amino acids. V gave up 6 bases and J gave up 1 base; unmatched junction bases: 10. As DNA, the CDR3 is TGTGCCAGCAGGAAGATCTTCCTAGCGGGAGGGAACACCGGGGAGCTGTTTTTT. Translating it yields CASRKIFLAGGNTGELFF.

This clonotype was observed a handful of times. The genes are TRBV12-3 or TRBV12-4 and TRBJ1-2; D unclear. The CDR3 contains 12 residues. The ends were cut back, 4 bases at V and 5 bases at J, with 8 bases in the middle. The CDR3 region is CASSSILYGYTF. CDR3 DNA sequence: TGTGCCAGCAGTTCTATCCTTTATGGCTACACCTTC.

This chain joins TRBV20-1 and TRBJ2-7, with 11 positions matching TRBD2. The length of the CDR3 is 14 residues. The germline V gene has CDR1 DFQATT and CDR2 SNEGSKA (reference sequence). V was pared by 5 bases and J by 4 bases, with 7 bases of the junction left unmatched. CDR3 sequence reads: CSAGRTSGSYEQYF. Here the CDR3 DNA reads TGCAGTGCTGGCCGGACTAGCGGGTCTTACGAGCAGTACTTC.